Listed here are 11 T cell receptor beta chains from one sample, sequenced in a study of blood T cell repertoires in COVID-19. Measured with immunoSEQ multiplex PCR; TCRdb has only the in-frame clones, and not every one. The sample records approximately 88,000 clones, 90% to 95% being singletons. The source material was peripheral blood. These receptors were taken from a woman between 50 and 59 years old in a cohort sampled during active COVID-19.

CDR3 protein: CASSFQGSNTGELFF. The CDR3 DNA is TGCGCCAGCAGCTTCCAGGGGTCGAACACCGGGGAGCTGTTTTTT. The rearrangement joins TRBV5-1 to TRBJ2-2; TRBD1 might be the D (6 bases). CDR1 is SGHRS, CDR2 YFSETQ, per germline. The CDR3 spans 15 residues. V gave up 2 bases and J gave up 0 bases, with 8 bases separating them.

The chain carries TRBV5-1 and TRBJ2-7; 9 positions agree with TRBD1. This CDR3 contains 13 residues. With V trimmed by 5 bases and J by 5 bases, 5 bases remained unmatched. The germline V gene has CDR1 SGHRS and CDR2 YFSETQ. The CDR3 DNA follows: TGCGCCAGCAGTTTGACAGGGGGGAACGAGCAGTACTTC. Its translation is CASSLTGGNEQYF.

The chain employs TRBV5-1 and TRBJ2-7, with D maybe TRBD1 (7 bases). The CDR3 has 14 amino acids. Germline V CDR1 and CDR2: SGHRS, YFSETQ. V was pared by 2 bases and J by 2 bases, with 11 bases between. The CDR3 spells CASSFVRGAYEQYF. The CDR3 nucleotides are TGCGCCAGCAGCTTTGTCAGGGGGGCCTACGAGCAGTACTTC.

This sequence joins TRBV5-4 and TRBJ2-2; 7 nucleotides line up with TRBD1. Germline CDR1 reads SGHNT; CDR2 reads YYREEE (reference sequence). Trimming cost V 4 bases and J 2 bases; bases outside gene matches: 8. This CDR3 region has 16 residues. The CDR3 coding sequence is TGTGCCAGCAGCATGGGACAGACACTCAACACCGGGGAGCTGTTTTTT. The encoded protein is CASSMGQTLNTGELFF.

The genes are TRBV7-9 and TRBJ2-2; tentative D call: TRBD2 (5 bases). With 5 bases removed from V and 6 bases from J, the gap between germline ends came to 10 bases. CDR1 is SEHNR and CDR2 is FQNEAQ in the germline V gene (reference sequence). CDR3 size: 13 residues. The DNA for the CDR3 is TGTGCCAGCAGCCCCCATAGCGCCGGGGAGCTGTTTTTT. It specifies CASSPHSAGELFF.

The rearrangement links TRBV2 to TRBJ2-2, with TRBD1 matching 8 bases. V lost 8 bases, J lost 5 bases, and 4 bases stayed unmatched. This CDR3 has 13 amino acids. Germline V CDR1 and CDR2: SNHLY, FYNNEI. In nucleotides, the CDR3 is TGTGCCAGCGGACAGGGTTGGACCGGGGAGCTGTTTTTT. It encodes CASGQGWTGELFF. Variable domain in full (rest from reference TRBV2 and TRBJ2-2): EPEVTQTPSHQVTQMGQEVILRCVPISNHLYFYWYRQILGQKVEFLVSFYNNEISEKSEIFDDQFSVERPDGSNFTLKIRSTKLEDSAMYFCASGQGWTGELFFGEGSRLTVL.

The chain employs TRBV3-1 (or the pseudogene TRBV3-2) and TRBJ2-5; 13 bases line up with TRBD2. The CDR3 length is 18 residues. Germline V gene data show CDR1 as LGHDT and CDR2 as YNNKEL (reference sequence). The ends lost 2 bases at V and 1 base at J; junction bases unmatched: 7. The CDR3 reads CASSQNVRTSGGQETQYF. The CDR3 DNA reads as TGTGCCAGCAGCCAAAATGTCCGGACTAGCGGGGGCCAAGAGACCCAGTACTTC.

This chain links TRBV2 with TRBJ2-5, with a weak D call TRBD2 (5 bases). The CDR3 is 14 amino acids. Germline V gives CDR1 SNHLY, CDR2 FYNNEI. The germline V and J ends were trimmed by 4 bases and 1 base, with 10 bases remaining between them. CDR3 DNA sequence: TGTGCCAGCAGTGCTATCGAGGGCCAAGAGACCCAGTACTTC. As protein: CASSAIEGQETQYF.

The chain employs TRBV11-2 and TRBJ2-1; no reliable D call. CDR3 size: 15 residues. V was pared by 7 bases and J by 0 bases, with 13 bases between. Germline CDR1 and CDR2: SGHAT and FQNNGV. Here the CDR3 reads CASTRIPSSYNEQFF. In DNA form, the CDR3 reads TGTGCCAGCACCCGTATTCCGAGCTCCTACAATGAGCAGTTCTTC.

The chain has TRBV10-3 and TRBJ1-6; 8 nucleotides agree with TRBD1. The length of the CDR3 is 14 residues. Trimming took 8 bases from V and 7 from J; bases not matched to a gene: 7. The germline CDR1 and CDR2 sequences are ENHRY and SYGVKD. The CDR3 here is CAIGGDRHNSPLHF. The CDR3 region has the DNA TGTGCCATCGGGGGGGACAGGCACAATTCACCCCTCCACTTT.

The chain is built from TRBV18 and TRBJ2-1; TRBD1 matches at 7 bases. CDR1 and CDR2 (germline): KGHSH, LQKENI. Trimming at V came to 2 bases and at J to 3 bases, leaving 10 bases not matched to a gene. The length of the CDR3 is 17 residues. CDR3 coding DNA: TGTGCCAGCTCACCAGAGCGTCGGGACAGCATCTACAATGAGCAGTTCTTC. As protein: CASSPERRDSIYNEQFF.